The 16 T cell receptor beta chains given below trace back to one sample, sequenced in a study of identical twins. TCRdb reprocessed the 5' RACE reads with MiXCR, giving one entry per CDR3 protein. Of about 730,000 distinct CDR3 sequences in the sample, around 21% were seen once. These same records also appear under a second study, on T cells expressing NK-cell markers.

The sample was PBMCs. The receptors come from a woman aged 18 to 35 in good health.

The chain combines TRBV20-1 with TRBJ2-5; 8 bases agree with TRBD2. The CDR3 contains 17 residues. V was clipped by 4 bases and J by 5 bases; unmatched bases: 18. Germline CDR1 is DFQATT and CDR2 is SNEGSKA (reference sequence). The CDR3 sequence: CSANPSLPSGFGETQYF. The CDR3 DNA sequence: TGCAGTGCTAACCCGTCCCTTCCTAGCGGGTTCGGGGAGACCCAGTACTTC.

This clonotype turned up a few times. The rearrangement uses TRBV15 and TRBJ2-7; D possibly uses TRBD1 or TRBD2 (5 bases each). The CDR3 is made up of 13 amino acids. The germline gives CDR1 LNHNV, CDR2 YYDKDF (reference sequence). The V gene lost 5 bases and the J gene lost 0 bases, with 8 bases spanning the gap. Here the CDR3 DNA reads TGTGCCACCAGCGCAGGGACCTCCTACGAGCAGTACTTC. Its protein product is CATSAGTSYEQYF.

This clonotype was detected ten times or more. V and J are TRBV6-5 and TRBJ2-5, with D uncertain. The CDR3 has 12 amino acids. Trimming removed 6 bases at V and 4 bases at J, with 9 bases between. Per the germline V gene, CDR1 is MNHEY and CDR2 is SVGAGI. The CDR3 coding sequence is TGTGCCAGCAGCTTCCCAGGAGAGACCCAGTACTTC. Protein product: CASSFPGETQYF.

V and J are TRBV6-1 and TRBJ2-1; weak D call: TRBD2 (5 bases). V was clipped by 1 base and J by 2 bases, with 9 bases between them. Looked up from germline, CDR1 is MNHNS and CDR2 is SASEGT. This CDR3 has 15 amino acids. CDR3 nucleotide sequence: TGTGCCAGCAGTGAAGGTAGCGTTGCCTACAATGAGCAGTTCTTC. It specifies CASSEGSVAYNEQFF.

The chain joins TRBV20-1 to TRBJ1-4; unclear D gene. The CDR3 runs 13 residues. V lost 5 bases and J 3 bases, leaving 10 bases between the germline ends. Germline assignment: CDR1 DFQATT and CDR2 SNEGSKA (reference sequence). The chain's CDR3 is CSASQSANEKLFF. CDR3 in DNA: TGCAGTGCTTCCCAGTCAGCTAATGAAAAACTGTTTTTT.

This clonotype was counted a few times. V and J are TRBV12-3 or TRBV12-4 and TRBJ1-1; D ambiguous. V was pared by 4 bases and J by 11 bases, with 14 bases between. The CDR3 length is 12 residues. The CDR3 here is CASSSSGLGAFF. The CDR3 DNA follows: TGTGCCAGCAGTTCCTCGGGTTTGGGGGCTTTCTTT.

This chain uses TRBV5-1 with TRBJ1-2; no reliable D call. Trimming removed 2 bases at V and 4 bases at J, with 9 bases between. The CDR3 totals 13 residues. Germline CDR1 SGHRS, CDR2 YFSETQ. The CDR3 is CASSFLLSYGYTF. In DNA, the CDR3 is TGCGCCAGCAGCTTCCTCCTCAGCTATGGCTACACCTTC. The full variable domain, rest sourced from reference TRBV5-1 and TRBJ1-2, is KAGVTQTPRYLIKTRGQQVTLSCSPISGHRSVSWYQQTPGQGLQFLFEYFSETQRNKGNFPGRFSGRQFSNSRSEMNVSTLELGDSALYLCASSFLLSYGYTFGSGTRLTVV.

This clonotype was counted only a few times. V is TRBV20-1 and J is TRBJ2-7, with D possibly being TRBD2 (7 bases). The germline gives CDR1 DFQATT, CDR2 SNEGSKA (reference sequence). The CDR3 contains 13 residues. The V and J ends lost 5 bases and 3 bases respectively, with 14 bases between them. The CDR3 DNA reads TGCAGTGCTGGGGGGGCTACTAACTACGAGCAGTACTTC. Protein: CSAGGATNYEQYF.

The chain employs TRBV7-2 and TRBJ2-3; D is unclear. The V and J ends lost 1 base and 0 bases respectively, with 8 bases between them. The CDR3 totals 15 residues. Germline V gene lookup returns CDR1 SGHTA and CDR2 FQGNSA. This CDR3 reads CASSLVILSTDTQYF. Here the CDR3 DNA reads TGTGCCAGCAGCTTAGTAATCCTTAGCACAGATACGCAGTATTTT.

This clonotype appeared many times. This sequence joins TRBV2 and TRBJ1-1; 8 positions match TRBD1. V shed 6 bases, J shed 7 bases, and the junction held 4 bases outside the gene matches. CDR1 is SNHLY and CDR2 is FYNNEI in the germline V gene. The CDR3 consists of 12 residues. The CDR3 coding sequence is TGTGCCAGCAGCTACGGACAGGGTGAAGCTTTCTTT. Protein product: CASSYGQGEAFF.

Many counts were recorded for this clonotype. CDR3 sequence reads: CASSPRGDPNEKLFF. The DNA of the CDR3 is TGTGCCAGCAGCCCGAGAGGGGACCCTAATGAAAAACTGTTTTTT. The V gene is TRBV7-9, the J gene TRBJ1-4, with D perhaps TRBD1 (5 bases). With 5 bases removed from V and 3 bases from J, the gap between germline ends came to 13 bases. Looked up from germline, CDR1 is SEHNR and CDR2 is FQNEAQ (reference sequence). CDR3 length: 15 amino acids. Full variable domain (remainder filled in from reference TRBV7-9 and TRBJ1-4): DTGVSQNPRHKITKRGQNVTFRCDPISEHNRLYWYRQTLGQGPEFLTYFQNEAQLEKSRLLSDRFSAERPKGSFSTLEIQRTEQGDSAMYLCASSPRGDPNEKLFFGSGTQLSVL.

This clonotype was detected a few times. The rearrangement links TRBV2 to TRBJ2-3, with D perhaps assigned TRBD1 or TRBD2 (5 bases each). This CDR3 region has 12 residues. V was trimmed by 6 bases and J by 8 bases, leaving 12 bases between them. Germline V lookup: CDR1 SNHLY, CDR2 FYNNEI. Here the CDR3 DNA reads TGTGCCAGCAGGGGAGATGGGGGTACGCAGTATTTT. Amino acid sequence: CASRGDGGTQYF.

The chain uses TRBV18 and TRBJ2-3; 14 bases match TRBD2. The CDR3 totals 16 residues. Unmatched junction bases numbered 3, after V lost 3 bases and J lost 4 bases. CDR1 is KGHSH, CDR2 LQKENI, per germline. The CDR3 bases are TGTGCCAGCTCACCCGGGACTAGCGGGAGCCCAGATACGCAGTATTTT. Amino acid sequence: CASSPGTSGSPDTQYF.

There are many counts of this clonotype. This chain connects TRBV15 to TRBJ2-2, with a tentative D call TRBD2 (6 bases). The CDR3 contains 15 residues. Germline V gives CDR1 LNHNV, CDR2 YYDKDF (reference sequence). V was clipped by 4 bases and J by 6 bases, with 15 bases between them. The CDR3 bases are TGTGCCACCAGCAACCCCCGGGGGAGAGCCGGGGAGCTGTTTTTT. Translated: CATSNPRGRAGELFF.

This clonotype was seen more than once but under ten times. The chain recombines TRBV5-5 with TRBJ2-3, with 14 nucleotides matching TRBD2. Trimming took 0 bases from V and 3 from J; bases not matched to a gene: 6. CDR3 size: 18 residues. Per germline, CDR1 SGHKS and CDR2 YYEKEE (reference sequence). The CDR3 here is CASSLEGTSGSITDTQYF. The CDR3 region has the DNA TGTGCCAGCAGCTTGGAAGGGACTAGCGGGAGTATTACAGATACGCAGTATTTT.

This clonotype has just a few counts. The chain combines TRBV15 with TRBJ2-7; TRBD1 is a possible D gene (6 bases). The V end was cut by 1 base, the J end by 7 bases, with 14 bases between. CDR3 length equals 14 residues. CDR1 LNHNV and CDR2 YYDKDF come from the germline V gene (reference sequence). CDR3 nucleotide sequence: TGTGCCACCAGCAGAGGAGGGCAGGGACATGAGCAGTACTTC. Amino acids: CATSRGGQGHEQYF.